One sample yielded the 21 T cell receptor beta chains listed below, sequenced in a study of T-cell memory formation after mild COVID-19. TCRdb recomputed calls from the 5' RACE reads with MiXCR, one row per CDR3 protein. Of hundreds of thousands of distinct CDR3 sequences detected, 20% to 25% appear once; the ten largest clones hold 20% to 25%. The sequenced sample consisted of PBMCs or a T cell subset sorted from them (not recorded which). All receptors come from a man aged 18 to 29 who had mild COVID-19 (a few samples of this study predate the infection). Cell type and time point are not known.

A few counts support this clonotype. This sequence joins TRBV5-1 and TRBJ1-3; D remains ambiguous. The ends were cut back, 2 bases at V and 0 bases at J, with 9 bases in the middle. Per germline, CDR1 SGHRS and CDR2 YFSETQ. This CDR3 has 15 residues. Here the CDR3 DNA reads TGCGCCAGCAGCTTCTTAGGGAACTCTGGAAACACCATATATTTT. It is translated as CASSFLGNSGNTIYF.

The V gene is TRBV4-3, the J gene TRBJ2-3; D is ambiguous. The CDR3 runs 15 residues. The V and J ends lost 1 base and 1 base respectively, with 9 bases between them. The germline V gene has CDR1 LGHNA and CDR2 YSLEER. This CDR3 reads CASSQALVGTDTQYF. The CDR3 DNA reads TGCGCCAGCAGCCAAGCTCTAGTTGGCACAGATACGCAGTATTTT.

The rearrangement uses TRBV6-2 or TRBV6-3 and TRBJ2-1; no clear D. The CDR3 runs to 13 residues. V dropped 7 bases and J dropped 6 bases, with 13 bases sitting between them. From germline, CDR1 is MNHEY and CDR2 SVGEGT. CDR3 coding DNA: TGTGCCAGCAAACCCCCCAGGTTCAATGAGCAGTTCTTC. It encodes CASKPPRFNEQFF.

V gene TRBV6-2 or TRBV6-3 combines with J gene TRBJ2-5, with a possible D match to TRBD2 (5 bases). The CDR3 loop spans 13 amino acids. In germline, CDR1 is MNHEY, CDR2 SVGEGT. The V and J ends lost 6 bases and 5 bases respectively, with 13 bases between them. The CDR3 spells CASSHDWEETQYF. For the CDR3, the DNA is TGTGCCAGCAGCCACGACTGGGAGGAGACCCAGTACTTC.

This clonotype was observed a few times. The genes are TRBV7-9 and TRBJ2-6, with D uncertain. This CDR3 is built from 14 residues. Germline CDR1 and CDR2: SEHNR and FQNEAQ (reference sequence). Trimming cost V 8 bases and J 1 base, with 9 bases left between them. The CDR3 spells CASHHSSGANVLTF. The DNA for the CDR3 is TGTGCCAGCCATCATAGTTCTGGGGCCAACGTCCTGACTTTC.

The table lists this clonotype with a few counts. J is TRBJ2-2 and V is TRBV4-3, with D perhaps matching TRBD1 (5 bases). The CDR3 is made up of 14 amino acids. Trimming left V 3 bases short and J 9 bases short, with 14 bases between. Per germline, CDR1 LGHNA and CDR2 YSLEER. CDR3 in amino acids: CASSQAPTGWELFF. The CDR3 DNA is TGCGCCAGCAGCCAGGCCCCCACAGGTTGGGAGCTGTTTTTT.

There are many counts of this clonotype. This sequence joins TRBV18 and TRBJ1-1; no firm D call. CDR3 length equals 16 residues. Germline lookup yields CDR1 KGHSH and CDR2 LQKENI. V was shortened by 1 base and J by 5 bases, with 17 bases between the two germline ends. DNA of the CDR3: TGTGCCAGCTCACCACTGGGAGCGGTAACGGGAACTGAAGCTTTCTTT. This sequence encodes CASSPLGAVTGTEAFF.

This clonotype was seen only a few times. The rearrangement joins TRBV29-1 to TRBJ2-5, with D unclear. Between the trimmed V and J ends, which lost 7 bases and 0 bases, there was a span of 6 bases. Germline V CDR1 and CDR2: SQVTM, ANQGSEA. This CDR3 spans 11 amino acids. The CDR3 is CSGVNQETQYF. DNA of the CDR3: TGCAGCGGTGTTAACCAAGAGACCCAGTACTTC. The full variable domain, with the rest looked up from reference TRBV29-1 and TRBJ2-5, is SAVISQKPSRDICQRGTSLTIQCQVDSQVTMMFWYRQQPGQSLTLIATANQGSEATYESGFVIDKFPISRPNLTFSTLTVSNMSPEDSSIYLCSGVNQETQYFGPGTRLLVL.

This clonotype was seen a few times. This chain connects TRBV20-1 to TRBJ1-1, with 7 bases fitting TRBD1. The germline V gene encodes CDR1 DFQATT and CDR2 SNEGSKA (reference sequence). The CDR3 extends over 15 amino acids. V shed 0 bases, J shed 7 bases, and the junction held 11 bases outside the gene matches. The CDR3 DNA is TGCAGTGCTAGAGACCCAGCAAGGGGGCTGGATGAAGCTTTCTTT. It is translated as CSARDPARGLDEAFF.

This clonotype occurred a few times. This sequence joins TRBV4-1 and TRBJ1-2, with D uncertain. This CDR3 has 15 residues. V lost 4 bases and J 7 bases, leaving 19 bases between the germline ends. Germline V gene lookup returns CDR1 MGHRA and CDR2 YSYEKL. DNA for the CDR3: TGCGCCAGCAGCCGATCTGATCCCCGAGGAGGTGGCTACACCTTC. Its translation: CASSRSDPRGGGYTF.

V usage is TRBV5-1 and J usage is TRBJ2-7; perhaps TRBD1 as D (6 bases). In germline, CDR1 is SGHRS, CDR2 YFSETQ. CDR3 size: 17 residues. V lost 0 bases, J lost 2 bases, and 18 bases lay in between. The CDR3 loop reads CASSLDNDSSGAYEQYF. CDR3 coding DNA: TGCGCCAGCAGCTTGGATAACGACAGCTCAGGGGCCTACGAGCAGTACTTC.

The table lists this clonotype with a few counts. Its ends do not fully match the called genes, so a read error is possible. The chain carries TRBV7-9 and TRBJ1-1; D may be TRBD1 (5 bases). The CDR3 sequence is 13 residues long. Per germline, CDR1 SEHNR and CDR2 FQNEAQ (reference sequence). This CDR3 reads CASRYAGNAEAFF. In DNA form, the CDR3 reads TGTGCCAGCAGATACGCAGGGAACGCTGAAGCTTTCTTT.

In its sample, this clonotype was seen a few times. The chain is built from TRBV5-1 and TRBJ1-1, with no clear D. In germline, CDR1 is SGHRS, CDR2 YFSETQ. V dropped 0 bases and J dropped 0 bases, with 6 bases sitting between them. CDR3 size: 14 residues. The CDR3: CASSLGFLNTEAFF. Written as DNA, the CDR3 is TGCGCCAGCAGCTTGGGGTTCTTGAACACTGAAGCTTTCTTT. Full variable domain (rest looked up from reference TRBV5-1 and TRBJ1-1): KAGVTQTPRYLIKTRGQQVTLSCSPISGHRSVSWYQQTPGQGLQFLFEYFSETQRNKGNFPGRFSGRQFSNSRSEMNVSTLELGDSALYLCASSLGFLNTEAFFGQGTRLTVV.

A few counts support this clonotype. CDR3 protein: CASSLEAGEQFF. CDR3 DNA sequence: TGCGCCAGCAGCTTGGAGGCAGGTGAGCAGTTCTTC. This chain joins TRBV5-1 and TRBJ2-1; D is uncertain. Per the germline V gene, CDR1 is SGHRS and CDR2 is YFSETQ. This CDR3 region has 12 residues. The ends were cut back, 0 bases at V and 9 bases at J, with 7 bases in the middle.

This clonotype was counted many times. The gene calls are TRBV5-4 and TRBJ1-4; D is undetermined. The CDR3 is 12 residues long. Trimming removed 1 base from V and 8 bases from J, with 6 bases in between. Germline CDR1 SGHNT, CDR2 YYREEE (reference sequence). In DNA, the CDR3 is TGTGCCAGCAGCTTGCGTAACGAAAAACTGTTTTTT. Its translation is CASSLRNEKLFF.

The chain combines TRBV20-1 with TRBJ2-3; perhaps D is TRBD1 or TRBD2 (5 bases each). V was shortened by 5 bases and J by 4 bases, with 16 bases between the two germline ends. Germline-derived CDR1 and CDR2 are DFQATT and SNEGSKA (reference sequence). The CDR3 is 14 amino acids. CDR3 loop: CSAGTDPRADTQYF. The CDR3 DNA sequence: TGCAGTGCTGGGACCGATCCGAGGGCAGATACGCAGTATTTT.

J is TRBJ2-3 and V is TRBV5-5, with D hard to call. V was trimmed by 0 bases and J by 4 bases, leaving 9 bases between them. There are 14 residues in the CDR3. The V gene's germline CDR1 is SGHKS and CDR2 YYEKEE (reference sequence). CDR3 bases: TGTGCCAGCAGCTTGGTCCAAAGAGCAGATACGCAGTATTTT. Its translation is CASSLVQRADTQYF.

CDR3 region: CASSLGMSTVFTDTQYF. CDR3 sequence (DNA): TGTGCCAGCAGCTTGGGGATGAGTACCGTTTTCACAGATACGCAGTATTTT. The chain joins TRBV5-6 to TRBJ2-3; D ambiguous. Per germline, CDR1 SGHDT and CDR2 YYEEEE. The ends were cut back, 0 bases at V and 2 bases at J, with 16 bases in the middle. The CDR3 is 17 residues long.

The rearrangement links TRBV4-2 to TRBJ1-1; D is possibly TRBD1 (6 bases). Germline CDR1 is LGHNA and CDR2 is YNFKEQ. The V and J ends lost 0 bases and 10 bases respectively, with 12 bases between them. The CDR3 is made up of 13 amino acids. The CDR3 nucleotides read TGTGCCAGCAGCCAAGATGACGGCAGGGGAGCTTTCTTT. Protein product: CASSQDDGRGAFF.

This clonotype was seen only a few times. The rearrangement joins TRBV27 to TRBJ2-2; a weak D match, TRBD1 (5 bases). The length of the CDR3 is 15 residues. From germline, CDR1 is MNHEY and CDR2 SMNVEV (reference sequence). The ends were cut back, 3 bases at V and 0 bases at J, with 8 bases in the middle. CDR3 loop: CASSFLQANTGELFF. The CDR3 DNA reads TGTGCCAGCAGTTTTTTACAGGCGAACACCGGGGAGCTGTTTTTT.

This clonotype was recorded a few times. The chain is built from TRBV7-2 and TRBJ2-1; 7 nucleotides line up with TRBD2. The CDR3 is 15 amino acids. Germline V CDR1 and CDR2: SGHTA, FQGNSA. V was pared by 3 bases and J by 3 bases, with 5 bases of the junction left unmatched. For the CDR3, the DNA is TGTGCCAGCAGCTTGGACGCGGGGGACTACAATGAGCAGTTCTTC. The encoded protein is CASSLDAGDYNEQFF.